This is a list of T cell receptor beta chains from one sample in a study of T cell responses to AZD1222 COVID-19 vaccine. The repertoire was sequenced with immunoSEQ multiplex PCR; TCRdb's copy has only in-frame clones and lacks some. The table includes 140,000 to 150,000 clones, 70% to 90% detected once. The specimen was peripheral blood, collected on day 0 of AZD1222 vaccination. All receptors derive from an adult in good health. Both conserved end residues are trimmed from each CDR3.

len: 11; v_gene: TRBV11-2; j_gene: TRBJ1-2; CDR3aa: ASGPGTINGYT
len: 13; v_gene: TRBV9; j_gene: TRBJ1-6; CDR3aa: ASSVARSYNSPLH
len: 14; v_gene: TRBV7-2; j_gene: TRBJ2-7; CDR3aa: ASSLGAGGGAYEQY
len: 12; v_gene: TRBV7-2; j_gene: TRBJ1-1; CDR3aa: ASSLVSVWAEAF
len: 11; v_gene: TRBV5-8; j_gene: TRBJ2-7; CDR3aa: ASSLGSLYEQY
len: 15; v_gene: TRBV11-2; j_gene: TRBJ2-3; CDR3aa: ASSLYTSGSSTDTQY
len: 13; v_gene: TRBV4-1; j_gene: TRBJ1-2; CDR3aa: ASSFRTGENYGYT
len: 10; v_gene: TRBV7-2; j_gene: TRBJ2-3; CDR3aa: ASTPSGDTQY
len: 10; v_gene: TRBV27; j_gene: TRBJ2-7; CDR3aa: ASNNRGYEQY
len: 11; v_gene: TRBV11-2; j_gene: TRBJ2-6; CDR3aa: ASSLAGANVLT
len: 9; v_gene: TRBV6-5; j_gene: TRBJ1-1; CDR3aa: AGVQYTEAF
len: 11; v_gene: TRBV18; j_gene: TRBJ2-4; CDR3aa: ASSPGAKNIQY
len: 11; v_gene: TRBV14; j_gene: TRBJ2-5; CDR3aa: ASSQELQETQY
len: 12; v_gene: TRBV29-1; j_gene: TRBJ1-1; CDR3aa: SVELALENTEAF
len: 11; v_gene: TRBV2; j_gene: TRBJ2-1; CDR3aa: ARMDLYYNEQF
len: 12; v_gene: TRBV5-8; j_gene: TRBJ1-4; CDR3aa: ASSSGQGGEKLF
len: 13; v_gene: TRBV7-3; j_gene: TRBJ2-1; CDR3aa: ASSPNGRTINEQF
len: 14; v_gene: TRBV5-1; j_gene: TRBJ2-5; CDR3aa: ASSLAARGLEETQY
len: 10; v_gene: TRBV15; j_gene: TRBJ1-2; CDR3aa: ATSRDWRGYT
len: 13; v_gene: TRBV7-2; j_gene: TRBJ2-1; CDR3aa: ASSPGQGTYNEQF
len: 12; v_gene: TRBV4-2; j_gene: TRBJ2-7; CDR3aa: ASSHTSGAGEQY
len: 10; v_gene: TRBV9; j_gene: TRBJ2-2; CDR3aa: ASSPHTGELF
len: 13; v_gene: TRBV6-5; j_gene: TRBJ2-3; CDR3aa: ASSYSDRSTDTQY
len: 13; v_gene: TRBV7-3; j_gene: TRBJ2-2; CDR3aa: ASSRSPDGTGELF
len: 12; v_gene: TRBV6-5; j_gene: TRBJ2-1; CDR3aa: ASSYRVEGNEQF